The present T cell receptor (beta chain) was sequenced within a study of blood T cell repertoires in COVID-19 (dated by TCRdb to 2020 to 2021). For the wider study: Samples from collaborators originated in the United States, Italy and Spain and spanned both the acute and convalescent phases of COVID-19. The dataset comprised deeply sampled blood TCRbeta repertoires from subjects exposed to, actively infected with, or recovered from COVID-19. Where available, HLA class I and class II types were taken from metadata supplied by the sample provider and were not determined by assay-based typing. The repertoires were made available in a free public database intended to serve as a resource for research on the immune response to SARS-CoV-2. Samples were obtained from the ongoing ImmuneRACE study (first 160 participants) and from 1,254 subjects provided by 6 global collaborators. The material from the prospective study consisted of cDNA or gDNA derived from T cells, B-cell-depleted T cells, or PBMCs. The sample metadata nearly always contained a de-identified subject ID, COVID-19 status, age in years and sex. Study-wide conclusions, independent of this receptor: The amount of clinical and demographic metadata varied by source and participant and was provided uncurated.

According to the germline V gene, CDR1 reads SNHLY and CDR2 reads FYNNEI. The CDR3 sequence holds 14 residues, the cysteine and phenylalanine included. The kept DNA is CDR3 alone, 42 bases in frame from the first base. V and J are trimmed by 7 bases and 4 bases, and the gene matches miss 4 bases of the junction. TCRbeta CDR3 regions were amplified from genomic DNA by means of the immunoSEQ Assay, a bias-controlled multiplex PCR. In the source study's methods: Within the assay, amplification of reference gene primers was used to estimate how many nucleated cells each sample contained. Sequence reads were collapsed and filtered to measure the absolute abundance of every unique TCRbeta CDR3 rearrangement. For each sample, productive Simpson clonality was calculated as the square root of Simpson's diversity index across productive rearrangements. The source is immuneACCESS, and TCRdb retained only in-frame sequences with V and J called. Part of the clones is not carried over; for the studies checked, unresolved V genes explain less than half of this, and the remainder is unexplained. That table gives V, J and clone size, and the DNA gave D and trimming. This sample is represented by approximately 210,000 clones; roughly 85% of them were singletons. Approximately 2.5% of the sample lies in the top ten.

This clone was observed once. It has no known antigen specificity. There are no base qualities to consult, and no much larger clone falls within one base. Collaborating institutions collected whole blood in K2EDTA tubes following their own protocols. For TCRbeta analysis, collaborators shipped samples in one of three forms: frozen whole blood, isolated PBMCs, or DNA extracted from either of those sample types. This sequence originates from a woman in her 70s with active or convalescent COVID-19. The sequenced sample consisted of peripheral blood. The chain employs TRBV2 and TRBJ2-7; 13 nucleotides in the junction match TRBD2. In nucleotides, the sequence is TGTGCCAGCAATAAACTAGCGGGAGGGTACGAGCAGTACTTC. Its protein is CASNKLAGGYEQYF.